A single sample gave rise to the 26 T cell receptor beta chains below, sequenced in a study of cytomegalovirus exposure and HLA in healthy donors. Sequencing used immunoSEQ multiplex PCR; TCRdb keeps in-frame clones, though not all of them. The data contain over 150,000 clones, about 90% of them singletons. Sequenced input: PBMCs. The receptors were sampled from a young woman in good health and CMV-seropositive.

This sequence joins TRBV5-1 and TRBJ1-1, with a tentative D call TRBD1 (5 bases). The CDR3 spans 14 residues. Germline V gene sequence: CDR1 SGHRS, CDR2 YFSETQ. The V end was cut by 4 bases, the J end by 5 bases, with 15 bases between. The CDR3 loop is CASSILKGATEAFF. The CDR3 DNA sequence: TGCGCCAGCAGCATACTAAAAGGGGCGACTGAAGCTTTCTTT.

The chain is built from TRBV30 and TRBJ1-1; no clear D gene. The V gene's germline CDR1 is GTSNPN and CDR2 SVGIG (reference sequence). Trimming removed 1 base at V and 8 bases at J, with 11 bases between. The CDR3 has 12 residues. CDR3 DNA sequence: TGTGCCTGGAGTGCCCGACATACGGAAGCTTTCTTT. Protein product: CAWSARHTEAFF.

The rearrangement links TRBV6-1 to TRBJ1-5; D is perhaps TRBD1 (5 bases). The germline CDR1 and CDR2 sequences are MNHNS and SASEGT. The CDR3 has 18 residues. Between the trimmed V and J ends, which lost 4 bases and 4 bases, there was a span of 23 bases. The CDR3, as DNA: TGTGCCAGCAGTGCCCCCTGGGTGGCAGGGTCTCCGAATCAGCCCCAGCATTTT. This codes for CASSAPWVAGSPNQPQHF.

The chain carries TRBV5-6 and TRBJ1-6, with 7 bases lining up with TRBD1. The germline gives CDR1 SGHDT, CDR2 YYEEEE. This CDR3 is 16 amino acids long. Trimming at V came to 4 bases and at J to 0 bases, leaving 4 bases not matched to a gene. CDR3 DNA sequence: TGTGCCAGCAGCCGACAGGGTGGCTCCTATAATTCACCCCTCCACTTT. Translated, it gives CASSRQGGSYNSPLHF.

Note on this clone: Germline and junction disagree at one end, which may indicate a read error. The chain recombines TRBV14 with TRBJ1-1, with TRBD1 as a possible D gene (5 bases). CDR3 size: 15 residues. CDR1 and CDR2 (germline): SGHDN, FVKESK. In DNA, the CDR3 is TGTGTCAGCAGCAAGACACAGGTCCTGAACACTGAAGCTTTCTTT. Residues: CVSSKTQVLNTEAFF.

This chain joins TRBV10-1 and TRBJ2-5; 7 positions match TRBD2. The germline CDR1 and CDR2 sequences are WNHNN and SYGVQD (reference sequence). The ends lost 2 bases at V and 1 base at J; junction bases unmatched: 4. The CDR3 has 15 residues. CDR3 amino acids: CASSEASGGQETQYF. The CDR3 DNA sequence: TGCGCCAGCAGTGAGGCTAGCGGCGGCCAAGAGACCCAGTACTTC.

V gene TRBV19 combines with J gene TRBJ1-5; maybe TRBD1 (6 bases). Trimming removed 5 bases from V and 3 bases from J, with 17 bases in between. CDR1 and CDR2 from the germline V gene are LNHDA and SQIVND (reference sequence). This CDR3 has 16 amino acids. The CDR3 is CASSPDVRGVNQPQHF. The CDR3 DNA reads as TGTGCCAGTAGTCCCGACGTCAGGGGAGTCAATCAGCCCCAGCATTTT.

V and J are TRBV29-1 and TRBJ2-7, with 7 bases identical to TRBD2. CDR1 and CDR2 from the germline V gene are SQVTM and ANQGSEA. Unmatched junction bases numbered 3, after V lost 4 bases and J lost 0 bases. The CDR3 totals 13 residues. The CDR3 reads CSVVGGSSYEQYF. In DNA, the CDR3 is TGCAGCGTTGTGGGCGGGAGCTCCTACGAGCAGTACTTC.

The chain is built from TRBV5-1 and TRBJ1-1, with 7 positions matching TRBD1. The CDR3 runs 17 residues. CDR1 is SGHRS and CDR2 is YFSETQ in the germline V gene. Trimming cost V 3 bases and J 1 base; bases outside gene matches: 12. CDR3 residues: CASSSNRGLDRNTEAFF. The CDR3 DNA sequence: TGCGCCAGCAGCTCTAACAGGGGATTAGATAGGAACACTGAAGCTTTCTTT.

The rearrangement joins TRBV19 to TRBJ2-3; possibly TRBD2 for D (6 bases). The CDR3 has 14 residues. The V gene's germline CDR1 is LNHDA and CDR2 SQIVND (reference sequence). V gave up 5 bases and J gave up 5 bases, with 14 bases separating them. The CDR3 coding sequence is TGTGCCAGTAGTCTCGGGACTTTACAAGATACGCAGTATTTT. It specifies CASSLGTLQDTQYF. Complete variable domain (other parts from reference TRBV19 and TRBJ2-3): DGGITQSPKYLFRKEGQNVTLSCEQNLNHDAMYWYRQDPGQGLRLIYYSQIVNDFQKGDIAEGYSVSREKKESFPLTVTSAQKNPTAFYLCASSLGTLQDTQYFGPGTRLTVL.

The chain joins TRBV19 to TRBJ1-2, with D perhaps TRBD1 (6 bases). The CDR3 is made up of 16 amino acids. The V end was cut by 5 bases, the J end by 8 bases, with 24 bases between. Germline V gives CDR1 LNHDA, CDR2 SQIVND (reference sequence). The CDR3 reads CASSELPDRYNGGYTF. The CDR3 DNA follows: TGTGCCAGTAGTGAACTCCCCGACAGGTACAACGGGGGCTACACCTTC.

V and J are TRBV7-2 and TRBJ2-7, with 9 bases aligning to TRBD1. The germline gives CDR1 SGHTA, CDR2 FQGNSA. Trimming at V came to 5 bases and at J to 1 base, leaving 6 bases not matched to a gene. The CDR3 sequence is 15 residues long. The CDR3 spells CASSRDRVDSYEQYF. The CDR3 DNA sequence: TGTGCCAGCAGCCGGGACAGGGTAGATTCCTACGAGCAGTACTTC.

J is TRBJ2-5 and V is TRBV5-4; 7 bases are shared with TRBD2. This CDR3 has 16 amino acids. V lost 4 bases, J lost 8 bases, and 17 bases stayed unmatched. The germline V gene has CDR1 SGHNT and CDR2 YYREEE (reference sequence). This CDR3 reads CASSRWSSGGVGTQYF. The CDR3 region has the DNA TGTGCCAGCAGCCGTTGGTCTAGCGGTGGCGTGGGAACCCAGTACTTC. Full variable domain (rest looked up from reference TRBV5-4 and TRBJ2-5): ETGVTQSPTHLIKTRGQQVTLRCSSQSGHNTVSWYQQALGQGPQFIFQYYREEENGRGNFPPRFSGLQFPNYSSELNVNALELDDSALYLCASSRWSSGGVGTQYFGPGTRLLVL.

J is TRBJ2-2 and V is TRBV5-1; TRBD2 matches at 10 bases. CDR3 length: 16 residues. V gave up 4 bases and J gave up 7 bases; unmatched junction bases: 10. Germline V CDR1 and CDR2: SGHRS, YFSETQ. CDR3 in amino acids: CASSGGLAGVLGELFF. The CDR3 DNA reads as TGCGCCAGCAGCGGGGGGCTAGCGGGAGTCCTCGGGGAGCTGTTTTTT.

DNA for the CDR3: TGTGCCAGCTCACCCCTGGGGCGAGAGACCCAGTACTTC. Amino acid sequence: CASSPLGRETQYF. The chain combines TRBV18 with TRBJ2-5, with D possibly being TRBD1 (5 bases). The V gene's germline CDR1 is KGHSH and CDR2 LQKENI. The CDR3 contains 13 residues. Trimming took off 3 bases at V and 4 bases at J, with 9 bases between the two ends.

The chain carries TRBV2 and TRBJ2-2; 10 bases match TRBD2. J lost 6 bases, V lost 9 bases, and 13 bases had no gene match. The CDR3 runs 16 residues. CDR1 SNHLY and CDR2 FYNNEI come from the germline V gene. CDR3 loop: CARALRAGGRAGELFF. Written as DNA, the CDR3 is TGTGCCAGGGCCCTCCGAGCGGGAGGGAGAGCCGGGGAGCTGTTTTTT.

The chain joins TRBV11-2 to TRBJ2-5; TRBD2 agrees at 11 bases. Germline values: CDR1 SGHAT, CDR2 FQNNGV. V trimming: 2 bases; J trimming: 1 base; junction bases outside the gene matches: 6. This CDR3 has 17 amino acids. The CDR3 loop is CASSLTASGRPQETQYF. Written as DNA, the CDR3 is TGTGCCAGCAGCTTAACGGCTAGCGGGAGGCCCCAAGAGACCCAGTACTTC.

The chain carries TRBV11-2 and TRBJ2-5; weak D call: TRBD2 (6 bases). Per the germline V gene, CDR1 is SGHAT and CDR2 is FQNNGV. There are 12 residues in the CDR3. Trimming removed 6 bases at V and 7 bases at J, with 12 bases between. CDR3 in amino acids: CASRLVGGTQYF. CDR3 DNA: TGTGCCAGCAGGCTAGTGGGGGGGACCCAGTACTTC.

The V call is TRBV7-9, the J call TRBJ2-5; no firm D call. The V end lost 0 bases, the J end lost 4 bases, and 6 bases lay between the germline ends. CDR1 and CDR2 (germline): SEHNR, FQNEAQ (reference sequence). This CDR3 contains 13 residues. The CDR3, as DNA: TGTGCCAGCAGCTTAGCGCTAGGAGAGACCCAGTACTTC. It translates to CASSLALGETQYF.

The genes are TRBV11-1 and TRBJ2-7, with D tentatively TRBD1 (5 bases). This CDR3 spans 16 amino acids. V lost 1 base, J lost 3 bases, and 16 bases lay in between. CDR1 is SGHAT and CDR2 is FQDESV in the germline V gene (reference sequence). The CDR3 loop reads CASSLDVAGLGYEQYF. CDR3 DNA sequence: TGTGCCAGCAGCTTAGATGTGGCAGGGCTAGGCTACGAGCAGTACTTC. Looking up the rest from reference TRBV11-1 and TRBJ2-7 gives the full variable domain: EAEVAQSPRYKITEKSQAVAFWCDPISGHATLYWYRQILGQGPELLVQFQDESVVDDSQLPKDRFSAERLKGVDSTLKIQPAELGDSAMYLCASSLDVAGLGYEQYFGPGTRLTVT.

V usage is TRBV21-1 and J usage is TRBJ2-5; the D call of TRBD2 is as the table states it, not checked on the DNA. TRBV21-1 is assigned pseudogene status. This CDR3 comprises 11 residues. The CDR3 here is CASSKSSGGYF. Written as DNA, the CDR3 is TGTGCCAGCAGCAAATCTAGCGGGGGGTACTTC.

The chain has TRBV19 and TRBJ2-7; perhaps TRBD1 as D (5 bases). Deletions cut 5 bases from V and 0 bases from J, with 8 bases between. The CDR3 has 13 residues. Germline CDR1 and CDR2: LNHDA and SQIVND (reference sequence). The CDR3 reads CASSPQGSYEQYF. The CDR3 DNA is TGTGCCAGTAGTCCCCAGGGCTCCTACGAGCAGTACTTC.

This clone was counted a few times. V usage is TRBV20-1 and J usage is TRBJ1-1; the D is unclear. The germline V gene encodes CDR1 DFQATT and CDR2 SNEGSKA (reference sequence). Trimming stripped 4 bases from V and 7 bases from J, with 7 bases between. This CDR3 spans 10 amino acids. CDR3 sequence (DNA): TGCAGTGCTACCAGGCGTGAAGCTTTCTTT. This encodes CSATRREAFF.

The chain carries TRBV25-1 and TRBJ1-4; weak D call: TRBD1 (6 bases). The germline V gene encodes CDR1 MGHDK and CDR2 SYGVNS. Deletions cut 4 bases from V and 8 bases from J, with 26 bases between. This CDR3 is 18 amino acids long. The CDR3 DNA is TGTGCCAGCAGTGTAGGACAGTTTGGTCCCCCTAGGGGAGAAAAACTGTTTTTT. Amino acid sequence: CASSVGQFGPPRGEKLFF.

The chain links TRBV9 to TRBJ2-1; TRBD2 matches 10 bases. Trimming removed 4 bases from V and 4 bases from J; junction bases left unmatched: 8. CDR3 length equals 16 residues. Germline V gene data show CDR1 as SGDLS and CDR2 as YYNGEE. This chain's CDR3 is CASSSTSGPTYNEQFF. CDR3 bases: TGTGCCAGCAGCTCGACTAGCGGGCCTACTTACAATGAGCAGTTCTTC.

The V call is TRBV6-6, the J call TRBJ1-6; 8 bases align to TRBD1. The CDR3 is made up of 15 amino acids. Germline V gene lookup returns CDR1 MNHNY and CDR2 SVGAGI (reference sequence). V was clipped by 1 base and J by 14 bases; unmatched bases: 10. The CDR3 region is CASSYLKGQDRTLHF. The CDR3 DNA is TGTGCCAGCAGTTACTTAAAGGGACAGGATAGAACCCTCCACTTT.